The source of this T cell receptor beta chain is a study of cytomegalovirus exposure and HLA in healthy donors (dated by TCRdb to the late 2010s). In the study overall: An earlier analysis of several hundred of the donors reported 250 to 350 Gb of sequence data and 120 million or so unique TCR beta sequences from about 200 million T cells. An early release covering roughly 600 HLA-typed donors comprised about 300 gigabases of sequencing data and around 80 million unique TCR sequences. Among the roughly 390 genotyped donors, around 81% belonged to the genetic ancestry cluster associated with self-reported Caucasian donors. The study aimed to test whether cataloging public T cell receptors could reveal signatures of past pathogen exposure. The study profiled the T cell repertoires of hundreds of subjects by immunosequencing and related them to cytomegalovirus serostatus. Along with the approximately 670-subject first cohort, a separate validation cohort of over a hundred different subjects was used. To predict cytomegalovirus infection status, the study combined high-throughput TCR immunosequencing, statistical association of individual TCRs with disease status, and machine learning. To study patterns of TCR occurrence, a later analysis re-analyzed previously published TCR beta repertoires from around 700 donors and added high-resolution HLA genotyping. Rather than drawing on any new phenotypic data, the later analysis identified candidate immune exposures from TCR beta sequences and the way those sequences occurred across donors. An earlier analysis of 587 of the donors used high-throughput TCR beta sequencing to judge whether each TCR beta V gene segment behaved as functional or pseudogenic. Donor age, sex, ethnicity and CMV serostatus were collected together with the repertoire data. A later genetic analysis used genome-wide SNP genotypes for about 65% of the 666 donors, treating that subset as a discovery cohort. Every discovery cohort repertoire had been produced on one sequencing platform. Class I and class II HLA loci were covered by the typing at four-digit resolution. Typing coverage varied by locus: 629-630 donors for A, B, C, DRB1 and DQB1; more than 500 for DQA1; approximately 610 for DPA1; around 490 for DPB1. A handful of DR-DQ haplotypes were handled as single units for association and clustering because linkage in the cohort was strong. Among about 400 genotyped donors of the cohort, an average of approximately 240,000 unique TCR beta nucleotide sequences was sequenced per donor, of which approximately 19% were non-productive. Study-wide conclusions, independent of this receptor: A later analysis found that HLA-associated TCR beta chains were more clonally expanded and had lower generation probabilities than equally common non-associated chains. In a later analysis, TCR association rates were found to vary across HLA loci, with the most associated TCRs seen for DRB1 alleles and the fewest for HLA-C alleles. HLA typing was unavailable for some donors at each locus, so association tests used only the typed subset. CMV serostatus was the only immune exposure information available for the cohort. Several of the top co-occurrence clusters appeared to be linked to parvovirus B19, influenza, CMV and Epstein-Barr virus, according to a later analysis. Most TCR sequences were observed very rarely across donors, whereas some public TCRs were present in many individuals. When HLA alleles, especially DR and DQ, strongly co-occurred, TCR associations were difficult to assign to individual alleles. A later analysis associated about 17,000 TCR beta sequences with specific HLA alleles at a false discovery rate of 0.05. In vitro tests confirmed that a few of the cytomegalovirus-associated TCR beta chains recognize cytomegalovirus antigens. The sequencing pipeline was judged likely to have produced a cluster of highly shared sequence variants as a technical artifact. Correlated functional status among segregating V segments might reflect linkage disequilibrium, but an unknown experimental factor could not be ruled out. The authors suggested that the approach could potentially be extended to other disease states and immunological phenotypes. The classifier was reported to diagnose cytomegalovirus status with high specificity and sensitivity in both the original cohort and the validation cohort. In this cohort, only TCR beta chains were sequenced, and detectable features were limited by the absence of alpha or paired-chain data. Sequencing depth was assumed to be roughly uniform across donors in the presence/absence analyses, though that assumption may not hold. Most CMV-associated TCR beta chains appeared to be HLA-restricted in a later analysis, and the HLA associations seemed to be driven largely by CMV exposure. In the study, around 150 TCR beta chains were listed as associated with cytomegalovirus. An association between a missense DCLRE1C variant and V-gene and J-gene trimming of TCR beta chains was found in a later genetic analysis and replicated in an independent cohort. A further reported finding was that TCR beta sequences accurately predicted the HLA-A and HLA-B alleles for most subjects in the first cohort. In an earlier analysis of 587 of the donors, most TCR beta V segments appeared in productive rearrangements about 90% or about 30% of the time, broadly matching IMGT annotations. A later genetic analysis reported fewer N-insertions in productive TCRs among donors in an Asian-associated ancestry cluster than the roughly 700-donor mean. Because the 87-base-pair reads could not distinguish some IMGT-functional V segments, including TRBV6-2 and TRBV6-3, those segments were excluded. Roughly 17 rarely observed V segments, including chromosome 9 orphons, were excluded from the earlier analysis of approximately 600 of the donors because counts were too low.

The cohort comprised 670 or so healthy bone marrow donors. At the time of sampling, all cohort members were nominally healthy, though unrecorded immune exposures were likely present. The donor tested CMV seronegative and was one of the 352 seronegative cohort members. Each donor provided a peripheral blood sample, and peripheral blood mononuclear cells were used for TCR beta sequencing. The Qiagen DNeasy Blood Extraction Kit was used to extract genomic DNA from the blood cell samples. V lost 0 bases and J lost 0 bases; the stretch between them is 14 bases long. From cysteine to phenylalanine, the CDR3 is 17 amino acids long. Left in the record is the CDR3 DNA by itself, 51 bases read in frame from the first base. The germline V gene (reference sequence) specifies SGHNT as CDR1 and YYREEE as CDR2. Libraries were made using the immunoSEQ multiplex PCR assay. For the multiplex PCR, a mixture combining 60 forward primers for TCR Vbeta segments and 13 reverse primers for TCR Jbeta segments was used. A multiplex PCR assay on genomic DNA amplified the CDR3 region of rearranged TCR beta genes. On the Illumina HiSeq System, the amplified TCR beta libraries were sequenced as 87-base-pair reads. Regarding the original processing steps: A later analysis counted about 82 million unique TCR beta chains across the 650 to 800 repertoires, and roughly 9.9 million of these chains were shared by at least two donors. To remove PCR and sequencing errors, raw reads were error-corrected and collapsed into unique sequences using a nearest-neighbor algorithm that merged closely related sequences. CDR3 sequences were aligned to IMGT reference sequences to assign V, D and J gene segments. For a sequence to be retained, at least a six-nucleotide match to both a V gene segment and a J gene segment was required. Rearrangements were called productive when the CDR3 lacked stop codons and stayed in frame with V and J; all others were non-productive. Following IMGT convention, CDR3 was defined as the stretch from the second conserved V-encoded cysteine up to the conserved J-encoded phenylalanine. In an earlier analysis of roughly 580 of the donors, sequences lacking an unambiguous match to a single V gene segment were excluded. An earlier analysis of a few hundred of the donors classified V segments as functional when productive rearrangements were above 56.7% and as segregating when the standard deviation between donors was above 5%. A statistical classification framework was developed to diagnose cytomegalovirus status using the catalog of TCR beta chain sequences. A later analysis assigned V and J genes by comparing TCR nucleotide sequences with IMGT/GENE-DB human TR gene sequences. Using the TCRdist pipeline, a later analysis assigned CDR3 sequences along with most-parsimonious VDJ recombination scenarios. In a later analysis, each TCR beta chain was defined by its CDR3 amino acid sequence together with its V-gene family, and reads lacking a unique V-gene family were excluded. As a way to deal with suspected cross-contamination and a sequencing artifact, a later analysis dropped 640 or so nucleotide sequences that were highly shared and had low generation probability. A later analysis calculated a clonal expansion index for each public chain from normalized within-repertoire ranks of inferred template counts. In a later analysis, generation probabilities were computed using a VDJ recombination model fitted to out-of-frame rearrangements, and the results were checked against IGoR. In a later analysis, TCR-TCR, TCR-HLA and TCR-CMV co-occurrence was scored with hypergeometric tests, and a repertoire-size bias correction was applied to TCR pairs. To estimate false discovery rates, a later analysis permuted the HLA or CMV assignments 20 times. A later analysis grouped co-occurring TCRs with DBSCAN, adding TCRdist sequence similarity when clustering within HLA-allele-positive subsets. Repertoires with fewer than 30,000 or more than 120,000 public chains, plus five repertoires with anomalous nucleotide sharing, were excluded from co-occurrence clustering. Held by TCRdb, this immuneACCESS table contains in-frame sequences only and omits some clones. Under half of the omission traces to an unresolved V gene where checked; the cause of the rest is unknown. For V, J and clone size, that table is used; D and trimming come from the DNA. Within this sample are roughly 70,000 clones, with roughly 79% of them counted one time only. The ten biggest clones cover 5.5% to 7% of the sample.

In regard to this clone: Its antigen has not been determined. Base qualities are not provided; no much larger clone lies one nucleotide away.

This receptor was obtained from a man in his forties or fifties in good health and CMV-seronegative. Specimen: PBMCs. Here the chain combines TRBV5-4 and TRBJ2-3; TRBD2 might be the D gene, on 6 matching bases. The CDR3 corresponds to CASSLGGVGMSTDTQYF. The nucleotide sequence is TGTGCCAGCAGCTTGGGGGGGGTGGGGATGAGCACAGATACGCAGTATTTT.